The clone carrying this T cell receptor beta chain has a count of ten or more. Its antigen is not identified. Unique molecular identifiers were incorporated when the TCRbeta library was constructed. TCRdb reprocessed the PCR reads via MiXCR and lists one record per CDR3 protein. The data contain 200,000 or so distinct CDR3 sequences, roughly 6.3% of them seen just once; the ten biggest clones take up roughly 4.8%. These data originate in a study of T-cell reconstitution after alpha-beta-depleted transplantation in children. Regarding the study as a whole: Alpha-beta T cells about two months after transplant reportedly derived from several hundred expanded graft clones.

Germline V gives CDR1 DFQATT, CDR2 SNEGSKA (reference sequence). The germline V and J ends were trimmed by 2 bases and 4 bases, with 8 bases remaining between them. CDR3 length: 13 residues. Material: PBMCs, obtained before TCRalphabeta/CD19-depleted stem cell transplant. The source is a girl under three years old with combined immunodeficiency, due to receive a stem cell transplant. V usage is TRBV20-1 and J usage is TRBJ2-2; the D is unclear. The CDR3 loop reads CSARIGSTGELFF. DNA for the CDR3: TGCAGTGCTAGAATTGGGTCCACCGGGGAGCTGTTTTTT.